Listed below are T cell receptor beta chains from one sample, sequenced in a study of blood T cell repertoires in COVID-19. Using immunoSEQ multiplex PCR, the repertoire was profiled, and TCRdb retains in-frame clones only, with some absent. The sample includes roughly 360,000 clones, more than 75% seen only once; the top ten take more than 0.9%. The material sequenced was PBMCs or T cells enriched from blood (not recorded which). The receptor set was obtained from a woman aged 25 to 39 with acute COVID-19. Each CDR3 is given with its conserved first and last residue. Only some rows state a clone size, as once, few, many or a class for expanded clones.

cdr3_aa	j_call	clone_size	v_call
CASSLNRDTVGTDTQYF	TRBJ2-3	-	TRBV5-1
CASSFGLRQGVHNSPLHF	TRBJ1-6	-	TRBV7-9
CASSPQRGSNTGELFF	TRBJ2-2	once	TRBV7-8
CASSQDAGLTEAFF	TRBJ1-1	-	TRBV3-1/TRBV3-2
CASSLRGGEKLFF	TRBJ1-4	-	TRBV7-8
CASSLNYTEAFF	TRBJ1-1	-	TRBV19
CASSWGDRGATNEKLFF	TRBJ1-4	-	TRBV5-1
CARSYTGMGLTQYF	TRBJ2-3	-	TRBV5-3
CASSQGTGTSGFTDTQYF	TRBJ2-3	-	TRBV4-3
CASSEITGREQYF	TRBJ2-7	-	TRBV6-1
CASSPAGGFNQPQHF	TRBJ1-5	-	TRBV5-6
CASWAGGYGYTF	TRBJ1-2	-	TRBV6-6
CSVRTGAHSPLHF	TRBJ1-6	-	TRBV29-1
CASSHPTGKQYF	TRBJ2-3	-	TRBV7-2
CASRPTSGSSYEQYF	TRBJ2-7	few	TRBV7-2
CASSLRRTGAASPLHF	TRBJ1-6	-	TRBV5-6
CASGGPGELFF	TRBJ2-2	-	TRBV12-5
CASSQQGGGEKLFF	TRBJ1-4	-	TRBV2
CSARQNTEAFF	TRBJ1-1	-	TRBV20-1
CASSVSGTGNEQFF	TRBJ2-1	-	TRBV9
CASSLQAGSTTEAFF	TRBJ1-1	-	TRBV19
CASSQRYRAGVVGSPLHF	TRBJ1-6	-	TRBV3-1/TRBV3-2
CASSIVGPVGIYGYTF	TRBJ1-2	-	TRBV19
CASSASSGANVLTF	TRBJ2-6	-	TRBV6-4
CASSMGQGGLYGYTF	TRBJ1-2	-	TRBV19
CASSPGALGLAAYNEQFF	TRBJ2-1	once	TRBV27
CASSRGRGLGEQYF	TRBJ2-7	-	TRBV19
CASSWGLKDTQYF	TRBJ2-3	once	TRBV11-2
CASSINSRGDGNQPQHF	TRBJ1-5	-	TRBV19
CASSSGGILAKNIQYF	TRBJ2-4	-	TRBV28
CASSGTIGGNTIYF	TRBJ1-3	-	TRBV11-2
CASSLFLGGRGYGYTF	TRBJ1-2	-	TRBV7-6
CSVAGGTVATNEKLFF	TRBJ1-4	-	TRBV29-1
CASSSVGSAYGYTF	TRBJ1-2	-	TRBV27
CASSRQGARGNTIYF	TRBJ1-3	-	TRBV19
CASSPRGSGGAGTDTQYF	TRBJ2-3	-	TRBV7-8
CASSSADRAGQPQHF	TRBJ1-5	-	TRBV28
CASRGTSGGKNEQFF	TRBJ2-1	-	TRBV3-1/TRBV3-2
CASSLGGAGGIGELFF	TRBJ2-2	-	TRBV11-2
CASTGQVYEQYF	TRBJ2-7	-	TRBV2
CSVEGQGRQPQHF	TRBJ1-5	-	TRBV29-1
CASSLTTWNTEAFF	TRBJ1-1	-	TRBV5-1